The 20 T cell receptor beta chains below all came from one sample that was sequenced in a study of beta chain features in type 1 diabetes. cDNA synthesis used the whole RNA isolate, giving expressed TCRB sequences. Generated by immunoSEQ multiplex PCR, the TCRdb table keeps only in-frame clones and is missing some. The sample holds hundreds of thousands of clones, approximately 28% seen once. Sequences were obtained from naive CD4+ T cells from blood. These TCRs come from a young man in good health.

This clone was counted a few times. The V and J genes are TRBV4-3 and TRBJ2-1, with a weak D call TRBD2 (6 bases). The V and J ends lost 2 bases and 7 bases respectively, with 12 bases between them. Germline CDR1 reads LGHNA; CDR2 reads YSLEER. This CDR3 is built from 14 residues. CDR3 sequence reads: CASSQTPAGNEQFF. The CDR3 region has the DNA TGCGCCAGCAGCCAAACCCCGGCGGGGAATGAGCAGTTCTTC.

Comment on this clone: Within the sample, other DNA sequences also encode this same CDR3. The gene calls are TRBV29-1 and TRBJ2-7, with TRBD1 matching 8 bases. CDR3 length equals 14 residues. J lost 0 bases, V lost 6 bases, and 7 bases had no gene match. Germline V gives CDR1 SQVTM, CDR2 ANQGSEA. The CDR3 sequence: CSVHGTGSSYEQYF. The CDR3 DNA reads as TGCAGCGTCCATGGGACAGGTAGCTCCTACGAGCAGTACTTC.

The chain employs TRBV29-1 and TRBJ2-3; 14 bases align to TRBD2. V was clipped by 6 bases and J by 4 bases; unmatched bases: 6. The germline CDR1 and CDR2 sequences are SQVTM and ANQGSEA. The CDR3 is 15 residues long. In DNA form, the CDR3 reads TGCAGCGTCGAGGGGACTAGCGGGAGTGCAGATACGCAGTATTTT. Translated, it gives CSVEGTSGSADTQYF.

V and J are TRBV25-1 and TRBJ1-1; D not certain. Trimming stripped 3 bases from V and 3 bases from J, with 14 bases between. This CDR3 comprises 15 residues. From germline, CDR1 is MGHDK and CDR2 SYGVNS. CDR3 region: CASSDPRGGDTEAFF. In DNA form, the CDR3 reads TGTGCCAGCAGTGATCCTCGGGGAGGAGACACTGAAGCTTTCTTT. The full variable domain, completed using reference TRBV25-1 and TRBJ1-1, is EADIYQTPRYLVIGTGKKITLECSQTMGHDKMYWYQQDPGMELHLIHYSYGVNSTEKGDLSSESTVSRIRTEHFPLTLESARPSHTSQYLCASSDPRGGDTEAFFGQGTRLTVV.

Comments on this clone: The sample carries other DNA sequences with the same CDR3. J is TRBJ2-7 and V is TRBV30; D call uncertain. V was pared by 5 bases and J by 3 bases, with 17 bases between. This CDR3 has 14 amino acids. Germline CDR1 is GTSNPN and CDR2 is SVGIG (reference sequence). The CDR3 nucleotides are TGTGCCTGGGGCCTCGGTCAGCCGTACTACGAGCAGTACTTC. Amino acid sequence: CAWGLGQPYYEQYF.

The rearrangement joins TRBV30 to TRBJ1-2; D might be TRBD1 (6 bases). In germline, CDR1 is GTSNPN, CDR2 SVGIG (reference sequence). This CDR3 has 14 residues. Trimming took 0 bases from V and 5 from J, leaving 13 bases between them. CDR3 region: CAWSVLDRRYGYTF. In DNA, the CDR3 is TGTGCCTGGAGTGTACTGGACAGAAGGTATGGCTACACCTTC.

V is TRBV6-1 and J is TRBJ2-3; TRBD1 matches 8 bases. The CDR3 length is 13 residues. J lost 5 bases, V lost 6 bases, and 4 bases had no gene match. Germline CDR1 and CDR2: MNHNS and SASEGT. The CDR3 spells CASRSDRGDTQYF. The CDR3 region has the DNA TGTGCCAGCAGATCTGACAGGGGAGATACGCAGTATTTT.

The V call is TRBV9, the J call TRBJ2-3; 10 positions match TRBD2. Per germline, CDR1 SGDLS and CDR2 YYNGEE. The CDR3 runs to 15 residues. J lost 1 base, V lost 4 bases, and 3 bases had no gene match. The CDR3 region has the DNA TGTGCCAGCAGCACCGGGACTAGCGGCACAGATACGCAGTATTTT. As protein: CASSTGTSGTDTQYF.

This clone was seen more than once but under ten times. The rearrangement links TRBV18 to TRBJ2-6; D is unclear. Germline assignment: CDR1 KGHSH and CDR2 LQKENI. The germline V and J ends were trimmed by 6 bases and 0 bases, with 12 bases remaining between them. The CDR3 runs 16 residues. In DNA, the CDR3 is TGTGCCAGCTCCCTCACGCCAAGCTCTGGGGCCAACGTCCTGACTTTC. Encoded protein: CASSLTPSSGANVLTF.

This clone was seen a handful of times. The chain employs TRBV7-9 and TRBJ2-5, with 7 nucleotides matching TRBD1. V shed 4 bases, J shed 4 bases, and the junction held 3 bases outside the gene matches. There are 13 residues in the CDR3. Germline lookup yields CDR1 SEHNR and CDR2 FQNEAQ (reference sequence). The CDR3 sequence is CASSSRTGETQYF. CDR3 DNA sequence: TGTGCCAGCAGCTCCCGGACAGGAGAGACCCAGTACTTC.

This clone was counted only a few times. The chain uses TRBV7-2 and TRBJ2-7, with a weak D call TRBD2 (5 bases). Germline V lookup: CDR1 SGHTA, CDR2 FQGNSA. The CDR3 extends over 14 amino acids. Trimming took 5 bases from V and 4 from J, leaving 15 bases between them. CDR3 sequence reads: CASSPTRTLYEQYF. CDR3 coding DNA: TGTGCCAGCAGCCCGACACGGACTTTATACGAGCAGTACTTC.

The table lists this clone with a few counts. This chain uses TRBV30 with TRBJ1-1; a possible D gene is TRBD1 (5 bases). Germline lookup yields CDR1 GTSNPN and CDR2 SVGIG (reference sequence). Trimming removed 4 bases at V and 5 bases at J, with 17 bases between. The CDR3 runs to 14 residues. The CDR3 coding sequence is TGTGCCTGGACCCCGGGGCCTATCGGGACTGAAGCTTTCTTT. Translation gives CAWTPGPIGTEAFF.

This clone showed up just a few times. The rearrangement joins TRBV7-2 to TRBJ2-5, with 9 positions matching TRBD1. The CDR3 consists of 17 residues. After removal of 5 bases from V and 4 bases from J, the junction contained 14 bases not matched to a gene. CDR1 is SGHTA, CDR2 FQGNSA, per germline. The CDR3 region is CASSQLWTGAGGETQYF. In nucleotides, the CDR3 is TGTGCCAGCAGCCAACTATGGACAGGGGCCGGTGGAGAGACCCAGTACTTC.

This sequence joins TRBV30 and TRBJ2-1; D is perhaps TRBD1 or TRBD2 (5 bases each). Germline loops: CDR1 GTSNPN, CDR2 SVGIG (reference sequence). This CDR3 region has 15 residues. Trimming left V 0 bases short and J 8 bases short, with 17 bases between. The CDR3 DNA reads TGTGCCTGGAGTGTAATGTTGGGACGTGCCGATGAGCAGTTCTTC. Its translation: CAWSVMLGRADEQFF. Full variable domain (remainder filled in from reference TRBV30 and TRBJ2-1): SQTIHQWPATLVQPVGSPLSLECTVEGTSNPNLYWYRQAAGRGLQLLFYSVGIGQISSEVPQNLSASRPQDRQFILSSKKLLLSDSGFYLCAWSVMLGRADEQFFGPGTRLTVL.

In this sample, this clone turned up a few times. This chain uses TRBV4-3 with TRBJ2-3; possibly TRBD2 for D (6 bases). CDR3 length: 16 residues. The V end was cut by 1 base, the J end by 2 bases, with 13 bases between. CDR1 is LGHNA, CDR2 YSLEER, per germline. CDR3: CASSQAGRGFTDTQYF. CDR3 DNA: TGCGCCAGCAGCCAAGCCGGGCGGGGATTCACAGATACGCAGTATTTT.

V usage is TRBV7-2 and J usage is TRBJ2-7; the D is unclear. CDR3 size: 12 residues. Germline loops: CDR1 SGHTA, CDR2 FQGNSA. V was clipped by 0 bases and J by 4 bases, with 4 bases between them. As DNA, the CDR3 is TGTGCCAGCAGCTTAGCTTTTTACGAGCAGTACTTC. Translation: CASSLAFYEQYF.

The chain has TRBV18 and TRBJ2-7, with 10 positions matching TRBD1. V gave up 0 bases and J gave up 2 bases; unmatched junction bases: 4. Germline lookup yields CDR1 KGHSH and CDR2 LQKENI. The CDR3 is made up of 16 amino acids. CDR3 sequence reads: CASSPPWGTGAYEQYF. The CDR3 nucleotides read TGTGCCAGCTCACCACCGTGGGGGACAGGGGCCTACGAGCAGTACTTC.

On this clone: At one of its ends the junction is not consistent with the germline gene, which may arise from a read error. The chain carries TRBV10-3 and TRBJ2-7; 9 bases map to TRBD2. This CDR3 spans 14 amino acids. Germline V lookup: CDR1 ENHRY, CDR2 SYGVKD. CDR3 residues: CASSESSSGNEQYF. CDR3 in DNA: TGTGCCAGCAGTGAGTCGTCTAGCGGGAACGAGCAGTACTTC.

The rearrangement joins TRBV25-1 to TRBJ1-3; D ambiguous. Trimming took off 4 bases at V and 0 bases at J, with 4 bases between the two ends. Germline CDR1 is MGHDK and CDR2 is SYGVNS. The CDR3 runs to 13 residues. This CDR3 reads CASSGISGNTIYF. The CDR3 coding sequence is TGTGCCAGCAGTGGGATCTCTGGAAACACCATATATTTT.

CDR3 coding DNA: TGTGCCTGGAGTGTACTGGGCGGGAGGACAGATACGCAGTATTTT. Translated, it gives CAWSVLGGRTDTQYF. The chain employs TRBV30 and TRBJ2-3; TRBD2 aligns across 8 bases. V lost 0 bases and J lost 3; bases outside the gene matches: 5. Germline V gives CDR1 GTSNPN, CDR2 SVGIG (reference sequence). The CDR3 runs to 15 residues. The full variable domain, completed using reference TRBV30 and TRBJ2-3, is SQTIHQWPATLVQPVGSPLSLECTVEGTSNPNLYWYRQAAGRGLQLLFYSVGIGQISSEVPQNLSASRPQDRQFILSSKKLLLSDSGFYLCAWSVLGGRTDTQYFGPGTRLTVL.